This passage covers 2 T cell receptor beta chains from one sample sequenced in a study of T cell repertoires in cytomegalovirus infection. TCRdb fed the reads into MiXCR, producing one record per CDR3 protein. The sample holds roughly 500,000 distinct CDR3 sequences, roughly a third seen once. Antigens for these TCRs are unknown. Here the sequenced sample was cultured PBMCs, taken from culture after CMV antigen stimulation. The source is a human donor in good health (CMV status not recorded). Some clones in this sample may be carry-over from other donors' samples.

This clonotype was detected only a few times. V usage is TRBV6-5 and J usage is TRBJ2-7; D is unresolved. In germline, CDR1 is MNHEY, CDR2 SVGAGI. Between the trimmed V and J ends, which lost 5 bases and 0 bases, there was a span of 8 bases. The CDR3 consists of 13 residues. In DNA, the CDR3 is TGTGCCAGCAGTAAAGTTAGCTCCTACGAGCAGTACTTC. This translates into CASSKVSSYEQYF.

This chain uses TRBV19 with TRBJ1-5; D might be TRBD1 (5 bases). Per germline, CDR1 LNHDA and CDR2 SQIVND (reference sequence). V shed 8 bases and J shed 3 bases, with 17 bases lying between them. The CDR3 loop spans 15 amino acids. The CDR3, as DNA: TGTGCCAGTGGCAGAGGAGGGGTGTTCAATCAGCCCCAGCATTTT. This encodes CASGRGGVFNQPQHF.